These 27 T cell receptor beta chains were sequenced from one sample in a study of response to subunit inactivated influenza vaccine. In TCRdb, the RT-PCR reads were re-called with MiXCR into one record per CDR3 protein. Here the sample spans hundreds of thousands of distinct CDR3 sequences, around 13% being singletons. The sample was PBMCs from blood, taken 45 days after vaccination. These receptors were taken from a man in his fifties or sixties who received an inactivated influenza vaccine.

The J gene is TRBJ2-2, the V gene TRBV10-3; D not resolved. The V gene lost 6 bases and the J gene lost 5 bases, with 7 bases spanning the gap. The CDR3 is 12 residues long. The germline gives CDR1 ENHRY, CDR2 SYGVKD. Here the CDR3 reads CAISGWTGELFF. Written as DNA, the CDR3 is TGTGCCATCAGCGGGTGGACCGGGGAGCTGTTTTTT.

This clonotype was counted between two and nine times. The rearrangement links TRBV20-1 to TRBJ2-7; D uncertain. V lost 6 bases, J lost 3 bases, and 9 bases lay in between. Germline CDR1 is DFQATT and CDR2 is SNEGSKA (reference sequence). This CDR3 spans 11 amino acids. The CDR3 sequence: CSAQMYYEQYF. DNA for the CDR3: TGCAGTGCCCAGATGTACTACGAGCAGTACTTC.

The J gene is TRBJ2-2, the V gene TRBV7-8; TRBD1 might be the D (6 bases). With 5 bases removed from V and 1 base from J, the gap between germline ends came to 11 bases. Germline V gives CDR1 SGHVS, CDR2 FQNEAQ. This CDR3 has 15 amino acids. The CDR3 coding sequence is TGTGCCAGCAGCGGTGACAGGTTGAACACCGGGGAGCTGTTTTTT. Translation gives CASSGDRLNTGELFF.

The chain joins TRBV7-9 to TRBJ2-7; 8 bases are a match to TRBD1. The CDR3 runs to 15 residues. Germline lookup yields CDR1 SEHNR and CDR2 FQNEAQ (reference sequence). V trimming: 5 bases; J trimming: 2 bases; junction bases outside the gene matches: 8. CDR3 in amino acids: CASSPWTGSTYEQYF. In nucleotides, the CDR3 is TGTGCCAGCAGCCCCTGGACAGGGTCGACCTACGAGCAGTACTTC. Filled out from reference TRBV7-9 and TRBJ2-7, the complete variable domain reads DTGVSQNPRHKITKRGQNVTFRCDPISEHNRLYWYRQTLGQGPEFLTYFQNEAQLEKSRLLSDRFSAERPKGSFSTLEIQRTEQGDSAMYLCASSPWTGSTYEQYFGPGTRLTVT.

This clonotype has ten or more counts. CDR3: CASSLSPGRGTGELFF. The CDR3 DNA follows: TGTGCCAGCAGTTTATCCCCCGGGAGAGGCACCGGGGAGCTGTTTTTT. The chain carries TRBV27 and TRBJ2-2; D may be TRBD2 (6 bases). Germline V gene lookup returns CDR1 MNHEY and CDR2 SMNVEV (reference sequence). Trimming took off 0 bases at V and 4 bases at J, with 12 bases between the two ends. This CDR3 spans 16 amino acids.

This clonotype was found a few times. The genes are TRBV7-9 and TRBJ2-1; no firm D call. This CDR3 has 14 residues. V was clipped by 0 bases and J by 4 bases, with 7 bases between them. Germline V gene lookup returns CDR1 SEHNR and CDR2 FQNEAQ (reference sequence). This chain's CDR3 is CASSLATVYNEQFF. The CDR3, as DNA: TGTGCCAGCAGCTTAGCGACGGTATACAATGAGCAGTTCTTC.

The V gene is TRBV2, the J gene TRBJ2-5; D perhaps matches TRBD2 (6 bases). The CDR3 is 15 residues long. The germline gives CDR1 SNHLY, CDR2 FYNNEI. V lost 5 bases and J 5 bases, leaving 18 bases between the germline ends. DNA for the CDR3: TGTGCCAGCAGTCGGACCGGGACTCACAAGGAGACCCAGTACTTC. Amino acids: CASSRTGTHKETQYF.

This clonotype was recorded a few times. V and J are TRBV7-7 and TRBJ2-3; D gene ambiguous. The CDR3 is made up of 15 amino acids. CDR1 and CDR2 (germline): SSHAT, FNYEAQ (reference sequence). Deletions cut 5 bases from V and 0 bases from J, with 12 bases between. The CDR3 loop is CASSPNPGSTDTQYF. The CDR3 DNA reads as TGTGCCAGCAGCCCGAACCCAGGAAGCACAGATACGCAGTATTTT.

This clonotype was seen more than once but under ten times. The chain uses TRBV20-1 and TRBJ2-5; a possible D gene is TRBD1 (5 bases). V was pared by 4 bases and J by 1 base, with 13 bases between. Germline-derived CDR1 and CDR2 are DFQATT and SNEGSKA (reference sequence). The CDR3 contains 14 residues. The chain's CDR3 is CSATALGAQETQYF. Here the CDR3 DNA reads TGCAGTGCTACCGCTTTAGGGGCCCAAGAGACCCAGTACTTC.

The V call is TRBV7-9, the J call TRBJ2-7; 7 bases are shared with TRBD1. CDR3 size: 14 residues. Per the germline V gene, CDR1 is SEHNR and CDR2 is FQNEAQ (reference sequence). V was pared by 1 base and J by 3 bases, with 3 bases of the junction left unmatched. CDR3 coding DNA: TGTGCCAGCAGCTTAGTTAGACAGGGCTACGAGCAGTACTTC. It encodes CASSLVRQGYEQYF. Using reference TRBV7-9 and TRBJ2-7 for the parts outside the CDR3, the full variable domain is DTGVSQNPRHKITKRGQNVTFRCDPISEHNRLYWYRQTLGQGPEFLTYFQNEAQLEKSRLLSDRFSAERPKGSFSTLEIQRTEQGDSAMYLCASSLVRQGYEQYFGPGTRLTVT.

The chain couples TRBV15 to TRBJ1-3, with D hard to call. Trimming left V 8 bases short and J 0 bases short, with 8 bases between. In germline, CDR1 is LNHNV, CDR2 YYDKDF (reference sequence). The length of the CDR3 is 13 residues. The CDR3 is CATRTNSGNTIYF. For the CDR3, the DNA is TGTGCCACCCGGACTAACTCTGGAAACACCATATATTTT.

This chain uses TRBV29-1 with TRBJ2-1; 8 bases agree with TRBD2. Germline CDR1 and CDR2: SQVTM and ANQGSEA. The V gene end was trimmed by 7 bases and the J gene end by 4 bases; junction bases not matched to a gene: 12. CDR3 length: 15 residues. The CDR3 DNA sequence: TGCAGCGGTGCCCGTAGCGGGACGGAATACAATGAGCAGTTCTTC. Translating it yields CSGARSGTEYNEQFF.

As to this clonotype: A single base separates this from a much larger clone, so it may be a read error. The rearrangement uses TRBV7-9 and TRBJ1-2, with D tentatively TRBD1 (6 bases). V dropped 5 bases and J dropped 5 bases, with 18 bases sitting between them. Germline V gene data show CDR1 as SEHNR and CDR2 as FQNEAQ (reference sequence). The CDR3 loop spans 15 amino acids. CDR3 nucleotide sequence: TGTGCCAGCAGCAGCCAGGGGATATCGATTTATGGCTACACCTTC. This sequence encodes CASSSQGISIYGYTF.

This chain uses TRBV5-6 with TRBJ2-3, with 14 bases lining up with TRBD2. CDR1 SGHDT and CDR2 YYEEEE come from the germline V gene. This CDR3 is built from 20 residues. V was pared by 4 bases and J by 3 bases, with 16 bases of the junction left unmatched. The chain's CDR3 is CASSGRTSGRPTIVTDTQYF. The CDR3 DNA follows: TGTGCCAGCAGCGGAAGGACTAGCGGGAGGCCCACAATAGTAACAGATACGCAGTATTTT.

The chain employs TRBV5-6 and TRBJ2-5; possible D gene TRBD2, 5 bases. CDR3 length: 11 amino acids. V was trimmed by 2 bases and J by 11 bases, leaving 10 bases between them. Germline CDR1 SGHDT, CDR2 YYEEEE. CDR3 residues: CASSFFERQYF. The CDR3 DNA is TGTGCCAGCAGCTTTTTCGAGCGGCAGTACTTC.

This clonotype was observed a handful of times. This chain uses TRBV7-2 with TRBJ2-7, with a tentative D call TRBD2 (7 bases). Deletions cut 5 bases from V and 0 bases from J, with 17 bases between. The germline CDR1 and CDR2 sequences are SGHTA and FQGNSA. CDR3 size: 16 residues. This CDR3 is CASSPQGGGISYEQYF. The CDR3 DNA is TGTGCCAGCAGCCCCCAGGGAGGGGGGATCTCCTACGAGCAGTACTTC. The entire variable domain, with the rest obtained from reference TRBV7-2 and TRBJ2-7, is as follows: GAGVSQSPSNKVTEKGKDVELRCDPISGHTALYWYRQSLGQGLEFLIYFQGNSAPDKSGLPSDRFSAERTGGSVSTLTIQRTQQEDSAVYLCASSPQGGGISYEQYFGPGTRLTVT.

This clonotype has only a few counts. The chain uses TRBV7-2 and TRBJ2-3; the D is unclear. Germline CDR1 SGHTA, CDR2 FQGNSA. Trimming shortened V by 5 bases and J by 0 bases, and 9 bases separated the two germline ends. The CDR3 runs to 14 residues. CDR3 nucleotide sequence: TGTGCCAGCAGCACAAGACACAGCACAGATACGCAGTATTTT. Translated: CASSTRHSTDTQYF.

This clonotype was picked up many times. In DNA form, the CDR3 reads TGTGCCAGCAGTCACTATGTGGGCAGGGCGGGCACTGAAGCTTTCTTT. It yields the protein CASSHYVGRAGTEAFF. The gene calls are TRBV7-9 and TRBJ1-1; maybe TRBD1 (5 bases). V was pared by 6 bases and J by 4 bases, with 21 bases between. In germline, CDR1 is SEHNR, CDR2 FQNEAQ (reference sequence). The CDR3 has 16 amino acids.

The table lists this clonotype with a few counts. The genes are TRBV12-3 or TRBV12-4 and TRBJ2-4; TRBD2 agrees at 11 bases. The CDR3 is made up of 17 amino acids. V lost 2 bases, J lost 2 bases, and 5 bases stayed unmatched. For the CDR3, the DNA is TGTGCCAGCAGTTTAAGGACTAGCGGGCTAACCAAAAACATTCAGTACTTC. Encoded protein: CASSLRTSGLTKNIQYF.

The table lists this clonotype with many counts. The chain carries TRBV6-1 and TRBJ2-3; D may be TRBD2 (6 bases). The CDR3 has 14 residues. Trimming removed 6 bases from V and 5 bases from J, with 15 bases in between. Germline V gene lookup returns CDR1 MNHNS and CDR2 SASEGT. The CDR3 DNA sequence: TGTGCCAGCAGAGCGCTAGCGATCAGAGATACGCAGTATTTT. It specifies CASRALAIRDTQYF.

This sequence joins TRBV7-2 and TRBJ2-7; weak D call: TRBD2 (5 bases). Looked up from germline, CDR1 is SGHTA and CDR2 is FQGNSA. V was trimmed by 0 bases and J by 6 bases, leaving 9 bases between them. The CDR3 is made up of 13 amino acids. The CDR3 DNA follows: TGTGCCAGCAGCTTAGCGGGAGTGGTCGAGCAGTACTTC. Encoded protein: CASSLAGVVEQYF.

This chain joins TRBV20-1 and TRBJ1-1; TRBD1 agrees at 10 bases. The J segment lost 0 bases and the V segment lost 3 bases, leaving 4 bases of the junction unmatched. CDR3 length: 15 amino acids. Germline V CDR1 and CDR2: DFQATT, SNEGSKA (reference sequence). CDR3 coding DNA: TGCAGTGCTAGTGGGACAGGGGAATTGAACACTGAAGCTTTCTTT. Translating it yields CSASGTGELNTEAFF.

This clonotype was seen at least ten times. The gene calls are TRBV29-1 and TRBJ2-3, with D maybe TRBD2 (6 bases). This CDR3 is built from 13 residues. With 1 base removed from V and 13 bases from J, the gap between germline ends came to 18 bases. The germline gives CDR1 SQVTM, CDR2 ANQGSEA. This chain's CDR3 is CSVEGVLREEEYF. In DNA, the CDR3 is TGCAGCGTTGAAGGGGTCCTAAGGGAGGAGGAGTATTTT.

This clonotype was observed many times. The chain couples TRBV27 to TRBJ2-6, with D maybe TRBD1 (6 bases). The V gene lost 6 bases and the J gene lost 0 bases, with 12 bases spanning the gap. The CDR3 has 16 residues. The germline gives CDR1 MNHEY, CDR2 SMNVEV (reference sequence). DNA for the CDR3: TGTGCCAGCAGCTGGACAGCCCCCTCTGGGGCCAACGTCCTGACTTTC. This translates into CASSWTAPSGANVLTF.

This clonotype was picked up a small number of times. This chain joins TRBV20-1 and TRBJ1-2; possible D gene TRBD1, 5 bases. Germline CDR1 DFQATT, CDR2 SNEGSKA (reference sequence). CDR3 length equals 14 residues. Trimming removed 5 bases from V and 5 bases from J, with 18 bases in between. In nucleotides, the CDR3 is TGCAGTGCTCCCCACCGGGACTCCACATATGGCTACACCTTC. This gives the protein CSAPHRDSTYGYTF.

V usage is TRBV12-3 or TRBV12-4 and J usage is TRBJ2-7; 8 nucleotides line up with TRBD1. This CDR3 region has 17 residues. Losses at the gene ends were 5 bases for V and 2 bases for J; bases not matched to a gene: 14. The CDR3 DNA follows: TGTGCCAGCAGTCCCAGTGGGGCGGGACAGGTGCCCTACGAGCAGTACTTC. Protein: CASSPSGAGQVPYEQYF.

To note about this clonotype: This could be a read error, since a much larger clone is one nucleotide away. The rearrangement uses TRBV11-2 and TRBJ2-7; no definite D call. Trimming cost V 1 base and J 4 bases, with 5 bases left between them. This CDR3 region has 12 residues. Per germline, CDR1 SGHAT and CDR2 FQNNGV. The CDR3 spells CASSLVMYEQYF. CDR3 nucleotides: TGTGCCAGCAGCTTAGTTATGTACGAGCAGTACTTC.